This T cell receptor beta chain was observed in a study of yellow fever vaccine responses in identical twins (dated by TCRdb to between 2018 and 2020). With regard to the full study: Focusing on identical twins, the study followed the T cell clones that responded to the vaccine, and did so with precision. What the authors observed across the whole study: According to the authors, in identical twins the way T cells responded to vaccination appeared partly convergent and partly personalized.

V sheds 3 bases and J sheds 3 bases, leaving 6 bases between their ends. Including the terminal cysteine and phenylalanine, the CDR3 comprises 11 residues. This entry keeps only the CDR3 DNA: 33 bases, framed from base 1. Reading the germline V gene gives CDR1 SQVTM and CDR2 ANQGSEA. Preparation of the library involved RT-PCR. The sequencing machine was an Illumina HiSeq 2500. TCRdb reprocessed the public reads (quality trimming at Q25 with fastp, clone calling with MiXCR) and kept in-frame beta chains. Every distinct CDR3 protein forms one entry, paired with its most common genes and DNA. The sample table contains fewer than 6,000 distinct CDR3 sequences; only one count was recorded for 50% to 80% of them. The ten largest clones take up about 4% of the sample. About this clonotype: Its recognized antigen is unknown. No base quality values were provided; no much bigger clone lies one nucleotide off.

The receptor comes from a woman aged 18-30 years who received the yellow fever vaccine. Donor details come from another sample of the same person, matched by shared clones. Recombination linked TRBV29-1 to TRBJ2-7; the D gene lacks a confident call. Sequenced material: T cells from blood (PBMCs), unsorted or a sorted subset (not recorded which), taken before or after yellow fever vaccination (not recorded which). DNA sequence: TGCAGCGTTGATGAGAGCTACGAGCAGTACTTC. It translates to CSVDESYEQYF.